Listed below are T cell receptor beta chains from one sample, sequenced in a study of shared clonotypes between healthy human individuals. The table came from immunoSEQ multiplex PCR; TCRdb's copy has only in-frame clones and leaves some out. Of about 2.1 million clones in the sample, about 93% were seen once. Material: naive CD8+ T cells from PBMCs. These receptor sequences come from a man aged 18 to 35 in good health. Some clones in this sample may be carry-over from other donors' samples. The CDR3 runs from the conserved cysteine through the conserved F or W. D genes are given only for firm matches. Not every row has a clone size; where given, it reads once, few, many or a size class.

v_call	clone_size	d_call	j_call	cdr3_nt	cdr3_aa
TRBV15	.	TRBD1	TRBJ1-1	TGTGCCACCAGCATTCGGTCAGGGGGCTACACTGAAGCTTTCTTT	CATSIRSGGYTEAFF
TRBV7-9	.	.	TRBJ2-3	TGTGCCAGCAGCATATGGGGAGATACGCAGTATTTT	CASSIWGDTQYF
TRBV20-1	.	.	TRBJ1-2	TGCAGTGCTAGAATGGGTAATGGCTACACCTTC	CSARMGNGYTF
TRBV7-2	.	TRBD2	TRBJ2-5	TGTGCCAGCAGTTCCCGGGGGGGCAGGGGAAACCAAGAGACCCAGTACTTC	CASSSRGGRGNQETQYF
TRBV28	.	.	TRBJ2-1	TGTGCCAGCAGATATGCGGGACAGCGGGACAATGAGCAGTTCTTC	CASRYAGQRDNEQFF
TRBV11-2	.	.	TRBJ2-7	TGTGCCAGCAGCTCACCTACCGGGGGGCGATTGGGTTACGAGCAGTACTTC	CASSSPTGGRLGYEQYF
TRBV6-6	.	.	TRBJ2-4	TGTGCCAGCAGTCCCCCCCCAAGGGGATACATTCAGTACTTC	CASSPPPRGYIQYF
TRBV28	.	.	TRBJ1-3	TGTGCCAGCAGTTTATTGGGGGGCTCTGGAAACACCATATATTTT	CASSLLGGSGNTIYF
TRBV9	.	TRBD2	TRBJ2-2	TGTGCCAGCAGCGGAGCGGGAGGGCCCTCCGGGGAGCTGTTTTTT	CASSGAGGPSGELFF
TRBV18	once	TRBD1	TRBJ1-5	TGTGCCAGCTCACCACCCCCCGGGGACAGGGACCCGTATAGCAATCAGCCCCAGCATTTT	CASSPPPGDRDPYSNQPQHF
TRBV6-1	.	.	TRBJ2-7	TGTGCCAGCGATAACGACAGATATAGCTCCTACGAGCAGTACTTC	CASDNDRYSSYEQYF
TRBV5-1	.	TRBD1	TRBJ2-7	TGCGCCAGCAGCCTGGGACAGGGGACCCACTTC	CASSLGQGTHF
TRBV7-9	.	.	TRBJ1-3	TGTGCCAGCAGCTTATCCCCGGGACGGTACTCTGGAAACACCATATATTTT	CASSLSPGRYSGNTIYF
TRBV7-3	.	TRBD2	TRBJ2-3	TGTGCCAGCAGCCCCGGCGGTAGTCTAGCGGACACAGATACGCAGTATTTT	CASSPGGSLADTDTQYF
TRBV13	.	.	TRBJ2-7	TGTGCCAGCAGTAGTTGGGCTAGTATTTCCTACGAGCAGTACTTC	CASSSWASISYEQYF
TRBV20-1	.	.	TRBJ2-1	TGCAGTCTCGAGTACTACAATGAGCAGTTCTTC	CSLEYYNEQFF
TRBV10-3	.	.	TRBJ2-3	TGTGCCATCAGTGAGACAGGGCCGAGCACAGATACGCAGTATTTT	CAISETGPSTDTQYF
TRBV30	.	.	TRBJ1-4	TGTGCCTGGAGTGCACTTGGGGGGTTTGAAAAACTGTTTTTT	CAWSALGGFEKLFF
TRBV6-6	.	.	TRBJ2-3	TGTGCCAGCAGCCTCTATCTAGGGGCAGATACGCAGTATTTT	CASSLYLGADTQYF
TRBV6-4	.	.	TRBJ2-7	TGTGCCAGCAGTGACTCTCGGACTATCCTCGAGCAGTACTTC	CASSDSRTILEQYF
TRBV11-2	.	.	TRBJ2-3	TGTGCCGCAGGGGATGGGTGGTTGCAGTATTTT	CAAGDGWLQYF
TRBV7-4	.	.	TRBJ2-3	TGTGCCAGCAGCTTAATTACAAAAAGCACAGATACGCAGTATTTT	CASSLITKSTDTQYF
TRBV6-1	.	TRBD2	TRBJ2-3	TGTGCCAGCAGTGAGAAGCGGGGAAGCACAGATACGCAGTATTTT	CASSEKRGSTDTQYF
TRBV27	.	.	TRBJ2-1	TGTGCCAGCAGTTTTCGGGATACTAGCCCTACGGGCAATGAGCAGTTCTTC	CASSFRDTSPTGNEQFF
TRBV2	once	.	TRBJ2-1	TGTGCCAGCAGTGAAGGGGACCCGAGCACCTACAATGAGCAGTTCTTC	CASSEGDPSTYNEQFF
TRBV29-1	.	.	TRBJ2-1	TGCAGCGTGGAAGGGCCCGTCGGGGATGAGCAGTTCTTC	CSVEGPVGDEQFF
TRBV2	.	.	TRBJ2-3	TGTGCCAGCACAACGGGAGATACGCAGTATTTT	CASTTGDTQYF
TRBV28	.	TRBD2	TRBJ2-3	TGTGCCAGCACCTTAGCGGGAGGGAGTGGAGATACGCAGTATTTT	CASTLAGGSGDTQYF
TRBV7-8	.	.	TRBJ2-7	TGTGCCAGCAGCTTAACCCTAGGGTCCTACGAGCAGTACTTC	CASSLTLGSYEQYF